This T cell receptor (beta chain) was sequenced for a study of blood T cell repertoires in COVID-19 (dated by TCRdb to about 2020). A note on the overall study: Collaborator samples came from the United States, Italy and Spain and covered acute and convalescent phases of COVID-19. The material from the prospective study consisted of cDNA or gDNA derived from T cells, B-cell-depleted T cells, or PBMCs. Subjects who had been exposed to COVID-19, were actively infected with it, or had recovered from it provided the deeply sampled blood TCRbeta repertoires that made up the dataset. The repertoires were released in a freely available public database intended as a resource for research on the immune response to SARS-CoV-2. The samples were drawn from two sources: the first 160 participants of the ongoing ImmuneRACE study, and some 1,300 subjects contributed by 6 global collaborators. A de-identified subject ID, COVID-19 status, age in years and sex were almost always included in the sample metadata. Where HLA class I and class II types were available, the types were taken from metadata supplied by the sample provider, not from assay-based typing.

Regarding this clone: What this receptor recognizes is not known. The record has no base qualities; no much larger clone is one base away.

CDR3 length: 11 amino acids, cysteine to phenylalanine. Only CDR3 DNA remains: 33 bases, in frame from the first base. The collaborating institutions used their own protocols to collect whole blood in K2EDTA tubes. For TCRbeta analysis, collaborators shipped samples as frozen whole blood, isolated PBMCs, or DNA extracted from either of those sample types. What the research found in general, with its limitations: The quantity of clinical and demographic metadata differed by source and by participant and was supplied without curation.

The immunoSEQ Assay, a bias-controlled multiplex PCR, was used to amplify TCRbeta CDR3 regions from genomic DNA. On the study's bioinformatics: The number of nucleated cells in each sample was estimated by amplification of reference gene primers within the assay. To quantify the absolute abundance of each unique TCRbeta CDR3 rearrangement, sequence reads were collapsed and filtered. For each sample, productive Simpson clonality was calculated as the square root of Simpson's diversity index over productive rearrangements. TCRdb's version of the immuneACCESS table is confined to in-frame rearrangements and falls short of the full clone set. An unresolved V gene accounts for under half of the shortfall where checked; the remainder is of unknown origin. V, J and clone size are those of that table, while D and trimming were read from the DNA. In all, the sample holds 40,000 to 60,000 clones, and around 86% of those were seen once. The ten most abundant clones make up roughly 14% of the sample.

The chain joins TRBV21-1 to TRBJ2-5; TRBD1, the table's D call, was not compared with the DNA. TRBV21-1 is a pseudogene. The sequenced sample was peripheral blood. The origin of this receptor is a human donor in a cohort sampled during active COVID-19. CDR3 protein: CARGSQETQYF. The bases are TGTGCCAGGGGCTCCCAAGAGACCCAGTACTTC.